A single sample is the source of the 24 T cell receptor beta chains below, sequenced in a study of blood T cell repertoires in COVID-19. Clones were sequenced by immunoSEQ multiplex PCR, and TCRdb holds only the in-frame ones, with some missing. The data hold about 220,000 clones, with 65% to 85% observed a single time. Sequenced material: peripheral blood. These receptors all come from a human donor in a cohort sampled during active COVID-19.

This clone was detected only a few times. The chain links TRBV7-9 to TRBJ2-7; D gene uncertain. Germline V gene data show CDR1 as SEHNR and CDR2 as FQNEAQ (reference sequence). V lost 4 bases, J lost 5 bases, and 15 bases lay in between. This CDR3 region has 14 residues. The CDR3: CASSSSSEANEQYF. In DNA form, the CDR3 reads TGTGCCAGCAGCTCAAGTTCGGAAGCGAACGAGCAGTACTTC.

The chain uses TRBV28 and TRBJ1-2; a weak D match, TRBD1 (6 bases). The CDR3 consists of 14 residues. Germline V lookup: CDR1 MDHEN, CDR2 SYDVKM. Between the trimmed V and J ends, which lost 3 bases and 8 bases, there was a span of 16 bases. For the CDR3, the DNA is TGTGCCAGCAGTTTTGGTGTCGGGGGGCGAGGCTACACCTTC. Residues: CASSFGVGGRGYTF.

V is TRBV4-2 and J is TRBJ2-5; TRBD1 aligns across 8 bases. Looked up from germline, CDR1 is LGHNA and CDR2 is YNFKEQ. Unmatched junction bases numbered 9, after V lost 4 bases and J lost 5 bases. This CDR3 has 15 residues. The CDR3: CASSRSIQGAETQYF. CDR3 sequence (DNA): TGTGCCAGCAGCCGCTCGATTCAGGGGGCGGAGACCCAGTACTTC.

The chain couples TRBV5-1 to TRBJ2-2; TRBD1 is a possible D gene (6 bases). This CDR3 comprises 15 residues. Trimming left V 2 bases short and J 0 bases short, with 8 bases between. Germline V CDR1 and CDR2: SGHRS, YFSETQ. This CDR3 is CASSFQGSNTGELFF. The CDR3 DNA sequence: TGCGCCAGCAGCTTTCAGGGGTCGAACACCGGGGAGCTGTTTTTT.

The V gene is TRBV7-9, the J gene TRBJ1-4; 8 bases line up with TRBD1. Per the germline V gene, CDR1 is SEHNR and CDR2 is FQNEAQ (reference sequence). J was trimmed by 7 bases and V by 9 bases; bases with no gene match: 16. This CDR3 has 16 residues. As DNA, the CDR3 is TGTGCCAGTACCTCAACAGGGGGGATTTTGGGTGAAAAACTGTTTTTT. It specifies CASTSTGGILGEKLFF.

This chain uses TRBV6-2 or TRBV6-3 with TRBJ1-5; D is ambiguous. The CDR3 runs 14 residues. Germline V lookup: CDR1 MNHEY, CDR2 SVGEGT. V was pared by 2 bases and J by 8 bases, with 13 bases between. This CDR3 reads CASSYESRGKPQHF. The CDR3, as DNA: TGTGCCAGCAGTTACGAAAGTCGGGGAAAGCCCCAGCATTTT.

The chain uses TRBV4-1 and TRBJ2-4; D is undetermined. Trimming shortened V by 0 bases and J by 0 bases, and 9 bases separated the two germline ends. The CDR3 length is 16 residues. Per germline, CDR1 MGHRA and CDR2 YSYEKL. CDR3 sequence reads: CASSQDYGLAKNIQYF. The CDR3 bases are TGCGCCAGCAGCCAAGATTACGGTTTAGCCAAAAACATTCAGTACTTC.

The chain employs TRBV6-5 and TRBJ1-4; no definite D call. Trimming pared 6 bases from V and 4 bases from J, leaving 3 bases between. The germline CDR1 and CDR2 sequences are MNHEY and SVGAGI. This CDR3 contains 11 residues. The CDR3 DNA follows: TGTGCCAGCAGCAATAATGAAAAACTGTTTTTT. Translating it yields CASSNNEKLFF.

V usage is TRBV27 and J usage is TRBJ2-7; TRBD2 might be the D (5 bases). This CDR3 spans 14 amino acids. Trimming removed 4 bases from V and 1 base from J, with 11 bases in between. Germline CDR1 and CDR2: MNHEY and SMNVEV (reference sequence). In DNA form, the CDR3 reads TGTGCCAGCAGTTCAAGGCGGGTGTCCTACGAGCAGTACTTC. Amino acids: CASSSRRVSYEQYF.

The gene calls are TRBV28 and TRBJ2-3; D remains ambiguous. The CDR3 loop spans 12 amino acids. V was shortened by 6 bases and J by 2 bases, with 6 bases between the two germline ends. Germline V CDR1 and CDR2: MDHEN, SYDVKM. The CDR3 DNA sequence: TGTGCCAGCAGCGGTGACACAGATACGCAGTATTTT. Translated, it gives CASSGDTDTQYF.

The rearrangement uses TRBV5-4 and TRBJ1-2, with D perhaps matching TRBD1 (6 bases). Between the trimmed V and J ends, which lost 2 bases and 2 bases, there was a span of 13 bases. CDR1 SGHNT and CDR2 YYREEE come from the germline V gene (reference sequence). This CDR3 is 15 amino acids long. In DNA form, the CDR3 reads TGTGCCAGCAGCTTAGGGGGGGAGGGGAACTATGGCTACACCTTC. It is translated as CASSLGGEGNYGYTF.

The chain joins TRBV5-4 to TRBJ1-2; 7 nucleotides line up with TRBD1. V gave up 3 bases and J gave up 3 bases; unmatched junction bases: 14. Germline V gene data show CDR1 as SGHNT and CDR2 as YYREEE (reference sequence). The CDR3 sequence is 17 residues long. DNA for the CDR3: TGTGCCAGCAGCTCGGGCCCGTACGCCAGGGGGGACTATGGCTACACCTTC. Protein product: CASSSGPYARGDYGYTF.

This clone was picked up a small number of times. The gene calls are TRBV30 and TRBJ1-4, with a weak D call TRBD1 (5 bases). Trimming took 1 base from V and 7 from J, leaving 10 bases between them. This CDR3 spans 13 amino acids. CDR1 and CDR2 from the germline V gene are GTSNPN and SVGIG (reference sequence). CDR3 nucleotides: TGTGCCTGGAGTGGGGGGGATGGTGAAAAACTGTTTTTT. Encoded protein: CAWSGGDGEKLFF.

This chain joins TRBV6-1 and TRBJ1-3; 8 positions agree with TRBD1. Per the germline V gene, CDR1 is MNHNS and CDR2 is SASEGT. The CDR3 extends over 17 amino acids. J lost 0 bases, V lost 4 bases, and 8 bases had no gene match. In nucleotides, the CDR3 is TGTGCCAGCAGTGTGTCGGACAGGGCCCTCTCTGGAAACACCATATATTTT. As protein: CASSVSDRALSGNTIYF.

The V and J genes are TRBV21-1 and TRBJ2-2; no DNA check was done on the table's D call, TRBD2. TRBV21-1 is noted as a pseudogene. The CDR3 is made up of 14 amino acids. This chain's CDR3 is CATIGEAGTGELFF. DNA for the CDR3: TGTGCCACGATCGGGGAAGCTGGCACCGGGGAGCTGTTTTTT.

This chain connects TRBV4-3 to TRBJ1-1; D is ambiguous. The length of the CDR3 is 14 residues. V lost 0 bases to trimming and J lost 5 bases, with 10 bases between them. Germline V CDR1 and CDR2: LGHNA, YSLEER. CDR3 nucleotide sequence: TGCGCCAGCAGCCAAGATGCGGTCGGAACTGAAGCTTTCTTT. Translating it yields CASSQDAVGTEAFF.

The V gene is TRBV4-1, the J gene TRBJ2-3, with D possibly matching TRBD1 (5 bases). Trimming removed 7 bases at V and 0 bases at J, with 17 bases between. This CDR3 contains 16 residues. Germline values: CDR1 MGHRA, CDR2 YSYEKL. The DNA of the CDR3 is TGCGCCAGCACCATAATTCCGGACACCAGCACAGATACGCAGTATTTT. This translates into CASTIIPDTSTDTQYF.

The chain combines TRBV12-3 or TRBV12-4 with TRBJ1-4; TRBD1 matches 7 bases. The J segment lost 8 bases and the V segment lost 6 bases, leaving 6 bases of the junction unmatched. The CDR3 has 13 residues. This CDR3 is CASSFRRGEKLFF. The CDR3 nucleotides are TGTGCCAGCAGCTTCCGCAGGGGGGAAAAACTGTTTTTT.

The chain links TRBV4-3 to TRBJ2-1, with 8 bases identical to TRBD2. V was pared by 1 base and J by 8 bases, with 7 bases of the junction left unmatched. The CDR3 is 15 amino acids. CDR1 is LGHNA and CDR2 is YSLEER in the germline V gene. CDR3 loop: CASSQVLADGDEQFF. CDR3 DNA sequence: TGCGCCAGCAGCCAAGTACTAGCGGATGGGGATGAGCAGTTCTTC.

Here the CDR3 DNA reads TGTGCCAGCAGTTCCGCGGCCGGGACAGGCTACGAGCAGTACTTC. Its protein product is CASSSAAGTGYEQYF. The chain joins TRBV27 to TRBJ2-7; 8 positions agree with TRBD1. J lost 3 bases, V lost 4 bases, and 8 bases had no gene match. The CDR3 sequence is 15 residues long. Germline V gives CDR1 MNHEY, CDR2 SMNVEV (reference sequence).

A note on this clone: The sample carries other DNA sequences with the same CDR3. DNA for the CDR3: TGTGCCAGCAGCCAAGGGACTAGAGGTGAAAAACTGTTTTTT. The encoded protein is CASSQGTRGEKLFF. This chain links TRBV3-1 (or the pseudogene TRBV3-2) with TRBJ1-4; no reliable D call. The germline CDR1 and CDR2 sequences are LGHDT and YNNKEL (reference sequence). The ends were cut back, 1 base at V and 7 bases at J, with 10 bases in the middle. The CDR3 spans 14 residues.

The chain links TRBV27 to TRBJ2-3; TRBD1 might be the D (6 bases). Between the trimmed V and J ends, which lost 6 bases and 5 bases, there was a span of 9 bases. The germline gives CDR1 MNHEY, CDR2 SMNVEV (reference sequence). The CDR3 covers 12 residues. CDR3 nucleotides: TGTGCCAGCAGGCTACAGGGAGATACGCAGTATTTT. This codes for CASRLQGDTQYF.

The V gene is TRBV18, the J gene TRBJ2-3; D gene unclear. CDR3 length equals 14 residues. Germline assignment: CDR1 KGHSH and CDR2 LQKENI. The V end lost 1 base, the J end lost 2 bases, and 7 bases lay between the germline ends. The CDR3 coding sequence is TGTGCCAGCTCACCACTGGCAGTCACAGATACGCAGTATTTT. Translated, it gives CASSPLAVTDTQYF.

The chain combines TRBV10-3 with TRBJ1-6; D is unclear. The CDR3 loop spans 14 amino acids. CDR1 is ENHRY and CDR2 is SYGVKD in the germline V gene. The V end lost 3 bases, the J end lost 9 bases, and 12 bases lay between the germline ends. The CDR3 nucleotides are TGTGCCATCAGTGATCCCCCCCGGGGTTCACCCCTCCACTTT. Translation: CAISDPPRGSPLHF.